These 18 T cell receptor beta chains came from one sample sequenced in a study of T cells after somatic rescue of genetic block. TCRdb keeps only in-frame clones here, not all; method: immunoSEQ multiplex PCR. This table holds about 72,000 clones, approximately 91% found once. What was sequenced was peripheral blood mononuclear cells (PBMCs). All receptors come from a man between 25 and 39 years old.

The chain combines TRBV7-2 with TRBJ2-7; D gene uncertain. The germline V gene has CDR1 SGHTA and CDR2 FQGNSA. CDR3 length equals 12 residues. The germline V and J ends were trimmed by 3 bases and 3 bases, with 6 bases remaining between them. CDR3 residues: CASSFDFYEQYF. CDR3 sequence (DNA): TGTGCCAGCAGCTTCGACTTCTACGAGCAGTACTTC.

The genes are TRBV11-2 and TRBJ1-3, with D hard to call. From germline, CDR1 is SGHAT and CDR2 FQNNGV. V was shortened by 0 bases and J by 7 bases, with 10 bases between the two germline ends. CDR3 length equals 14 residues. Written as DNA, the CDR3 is TGTGCCAGCAGCTTAGAAAGGATGGGGAACACCATATATTTT. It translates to CASSLERMGNTIYF.

CDR3 protein: CASSRRTGVMNTEAFF. CDR3 sequence (DNA): TGCGCCAGCAGCCGACGGACAGGGGTAATGAACACTGAAGCTTTCTTT. The rearrangement links TRBV4-1 to TRBJ1-1, with 9 bases fitting TRBD1. The CDR3 is 16 amino acids. Germline CDR1 and CDR2: MGHRA and YSYEKL. V was pared by 4 bases and J by 0 bases, with 6 bases of the junction left unmatched.

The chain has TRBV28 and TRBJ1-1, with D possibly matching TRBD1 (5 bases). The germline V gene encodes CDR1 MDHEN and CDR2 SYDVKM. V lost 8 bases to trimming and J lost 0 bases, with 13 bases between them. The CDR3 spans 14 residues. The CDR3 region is CASWPGPMNTEAFF. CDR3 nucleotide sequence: TGTGCCAGCTGGCCAGGGCCCATGAACACTGAAGCTTTCTTT. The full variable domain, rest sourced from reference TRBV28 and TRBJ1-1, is DVKVTQSSRYLVKRTGEKVFLECVQDMDHENMFWYRQDPGLGLRLIYFSYDVKMKEKGDIPEGYSVSREKKERFSLILESASTNQTSMYLCASWPGPMNTEAFFGQGTRLTVV.

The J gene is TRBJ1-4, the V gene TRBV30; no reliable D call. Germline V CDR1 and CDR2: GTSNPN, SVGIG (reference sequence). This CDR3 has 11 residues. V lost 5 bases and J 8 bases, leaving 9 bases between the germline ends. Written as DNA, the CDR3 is TGTGCCTGGGCGGCCCAAGAAAAACTGTTTTTT. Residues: CAWAAQEKLFF.

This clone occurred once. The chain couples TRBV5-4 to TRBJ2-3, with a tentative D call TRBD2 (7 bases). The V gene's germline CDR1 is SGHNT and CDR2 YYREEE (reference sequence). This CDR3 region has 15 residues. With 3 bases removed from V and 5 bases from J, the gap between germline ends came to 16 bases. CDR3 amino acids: CASSSKRGGVDTQYF. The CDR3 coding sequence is TGTGCCAGCAGCTCCAAGAGGGGGGGAGTAGATACGCAGTATTTT.

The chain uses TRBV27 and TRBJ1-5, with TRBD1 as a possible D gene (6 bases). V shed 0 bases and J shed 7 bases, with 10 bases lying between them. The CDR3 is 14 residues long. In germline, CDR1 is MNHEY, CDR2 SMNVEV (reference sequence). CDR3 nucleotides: TGTGCCAGCAGTTTATCCAGGGGACGACAGCCCCAGCATTTT. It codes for CASSLSRGRQPQHF.

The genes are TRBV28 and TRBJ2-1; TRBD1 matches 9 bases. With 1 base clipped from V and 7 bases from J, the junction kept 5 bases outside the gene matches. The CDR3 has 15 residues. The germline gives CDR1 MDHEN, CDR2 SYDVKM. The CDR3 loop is CASSLLGQGLNEQFF. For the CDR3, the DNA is TGTGCCAGCAGTTTATTGGGACAGGGATTGAATGAGCAGTTCTTC.

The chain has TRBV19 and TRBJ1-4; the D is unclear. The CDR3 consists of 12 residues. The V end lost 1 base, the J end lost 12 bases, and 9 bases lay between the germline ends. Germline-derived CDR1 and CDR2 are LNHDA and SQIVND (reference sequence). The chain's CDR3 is CASSIVAGQLFF. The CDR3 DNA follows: TGTGCCAGTAGTATAGTTGCCGGGCAACTGTTTTTT.

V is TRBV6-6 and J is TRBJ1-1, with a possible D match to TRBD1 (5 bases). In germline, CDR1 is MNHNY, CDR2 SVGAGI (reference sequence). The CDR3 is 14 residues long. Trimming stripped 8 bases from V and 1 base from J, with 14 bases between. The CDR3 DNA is TGTGCCAGCTATTTCGCAGGGTCGAACACTGAAGCTTTCTTT. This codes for CASYFAGSNTEAFF.

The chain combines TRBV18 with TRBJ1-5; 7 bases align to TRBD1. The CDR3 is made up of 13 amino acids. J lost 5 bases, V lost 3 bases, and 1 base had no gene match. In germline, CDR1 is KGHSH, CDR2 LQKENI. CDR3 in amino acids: CASSPDRDQPQHF. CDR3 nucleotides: TGTGCCAGCTCACCCGACAGGGATCAGCCCCAGCATTTT.

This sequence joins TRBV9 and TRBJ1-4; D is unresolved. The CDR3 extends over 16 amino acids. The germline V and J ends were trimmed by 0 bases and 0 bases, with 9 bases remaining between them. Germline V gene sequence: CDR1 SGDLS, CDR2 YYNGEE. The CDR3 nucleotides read TGTGCCAGCAGCGTAGTAAGAATTGCAACTAATGAAAAACTGTTTTTT. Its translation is CASSVVRIATNEKLFF.

In DNA, the CDR3 is TGTGCCACCGGGGACTACGCCTACGAGCAGTACTTC. Protein: CATGDYAYEQYF. The chain has TRBV19 and TRBJ2-7; TRBD2 aligns across 7 bases. In germline, CDR1 is LNHDA, CDR2 SQIVND (reference sequence). V lost 10 bases and J lost 2; bases outside the gene matches: 5. This CDR3 has 12 residues.

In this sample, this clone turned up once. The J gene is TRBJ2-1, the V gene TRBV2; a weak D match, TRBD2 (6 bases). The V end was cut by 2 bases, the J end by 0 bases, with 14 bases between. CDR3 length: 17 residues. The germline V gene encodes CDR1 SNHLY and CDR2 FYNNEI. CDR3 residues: CASSERVSGPSYNEQFF. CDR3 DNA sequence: TGTGCCAGCAGTGAAAGGGTAAGCGGGCCCTCCTACAATGAGCAGTTCTTC.

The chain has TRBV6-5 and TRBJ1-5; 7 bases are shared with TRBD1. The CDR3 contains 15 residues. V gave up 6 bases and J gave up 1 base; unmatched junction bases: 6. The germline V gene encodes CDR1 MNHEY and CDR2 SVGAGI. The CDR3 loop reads CASRRGLLSNQPQHF. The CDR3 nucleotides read TGTGCCAGCAGGAGGGGGCTTCTCAGCAATCAGCCCCAGCATTTT.

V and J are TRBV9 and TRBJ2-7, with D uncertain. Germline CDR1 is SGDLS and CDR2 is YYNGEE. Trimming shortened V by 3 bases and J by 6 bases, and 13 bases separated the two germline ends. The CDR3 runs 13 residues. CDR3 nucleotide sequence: TGTGCCAGCAGCGGTGAGGTATACCTCGAGCAGTACTTC. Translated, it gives CASSGEVYLEQYF.

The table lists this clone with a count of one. The CDR3 bases are TGTGCCAGCAGTGAACGGGACTTAAGGGGAGGCTACACCTTC. This codes for CASSERDLRGGYTF. The V call is TRBV6-1, the J call TRBJ1-2; tentative D call: TRBD1 (5 bases). The CDR3 contains 14 residues. The germline V gene encodes CDR1 MNHNS and CDR2 SASEGT. Trimming removed 2 bases at V and 8 bases at J, with 15 bases between.

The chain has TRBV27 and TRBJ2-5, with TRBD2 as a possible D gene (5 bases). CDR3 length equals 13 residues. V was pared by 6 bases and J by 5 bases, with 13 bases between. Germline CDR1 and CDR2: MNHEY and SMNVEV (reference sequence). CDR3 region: CASSTARGETQYF. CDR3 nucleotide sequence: TGTGCCAGCAGCACAGCCCGGGGTGAGACCCAGTACTTC.